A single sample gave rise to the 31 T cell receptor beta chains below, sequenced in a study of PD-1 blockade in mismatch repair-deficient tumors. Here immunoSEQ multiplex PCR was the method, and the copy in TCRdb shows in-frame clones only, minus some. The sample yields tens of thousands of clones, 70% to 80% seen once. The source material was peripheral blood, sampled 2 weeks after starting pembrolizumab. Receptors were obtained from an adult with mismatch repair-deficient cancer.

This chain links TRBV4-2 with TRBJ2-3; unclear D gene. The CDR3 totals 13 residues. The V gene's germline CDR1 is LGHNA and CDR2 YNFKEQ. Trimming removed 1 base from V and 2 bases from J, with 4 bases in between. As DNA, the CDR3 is TGTGCCAGCAGCCAAGTCTTCACAGATACGCAGTATTTT. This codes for CASSQVFTDTQYF.

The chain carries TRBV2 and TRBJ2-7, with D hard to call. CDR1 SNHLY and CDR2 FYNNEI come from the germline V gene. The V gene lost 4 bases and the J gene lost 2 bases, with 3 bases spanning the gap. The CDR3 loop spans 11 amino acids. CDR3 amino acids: CASSVAYEQYF. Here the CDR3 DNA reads TGTGCCAGCAGTGTAGCCTACGAGCAGTACTTC. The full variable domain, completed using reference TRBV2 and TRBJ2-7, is EPEVTQTPSHQVTQMGQEVILRCVPISNHLYFYWYRQILGQKVEFLVSFYNNEISEKSEIFDDQFSVERPDGSNFTLKIRSTKLEDSAMYFCASSVAYEQYFGPGTRLTVT.

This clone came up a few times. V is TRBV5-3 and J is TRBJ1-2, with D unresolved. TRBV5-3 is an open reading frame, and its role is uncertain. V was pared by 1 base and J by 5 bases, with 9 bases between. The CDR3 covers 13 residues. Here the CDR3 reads CARSLWGCYGYTF. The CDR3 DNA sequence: TGTGCCAGAAGCTTGTGGGGATGTTATGGCTACACCTTC.

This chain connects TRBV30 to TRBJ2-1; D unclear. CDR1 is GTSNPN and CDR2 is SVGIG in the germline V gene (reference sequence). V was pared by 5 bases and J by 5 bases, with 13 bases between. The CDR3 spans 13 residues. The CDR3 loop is CAWAKGLDNEQFF. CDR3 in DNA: TGTGCCTGGGCCAAGGGTTTGGACAATGAGCAGTTCTTC.

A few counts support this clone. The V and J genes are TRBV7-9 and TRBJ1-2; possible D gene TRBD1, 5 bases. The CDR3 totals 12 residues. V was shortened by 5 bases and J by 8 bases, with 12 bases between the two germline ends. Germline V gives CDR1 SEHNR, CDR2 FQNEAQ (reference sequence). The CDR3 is CASSPNGDGYTF. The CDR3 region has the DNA TGTGCCAGCAGCCCGAACGGGGACGGCTACACCTTC.

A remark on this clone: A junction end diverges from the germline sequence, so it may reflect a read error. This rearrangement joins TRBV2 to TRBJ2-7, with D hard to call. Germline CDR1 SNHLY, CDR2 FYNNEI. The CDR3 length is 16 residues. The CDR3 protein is CASSEWVKGSSHEQYF. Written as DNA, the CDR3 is TGTGCCAGCAGTGAATGGGTTAAGGGATCCTCCCACGAGCAGTACTTC.

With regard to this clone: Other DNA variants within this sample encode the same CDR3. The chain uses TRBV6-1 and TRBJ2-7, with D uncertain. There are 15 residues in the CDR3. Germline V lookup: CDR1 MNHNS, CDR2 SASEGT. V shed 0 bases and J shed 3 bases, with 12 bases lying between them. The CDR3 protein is CASSEAGALGYEQYF. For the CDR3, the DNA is TGTGCCAGCAGTGAAGCAGGTGCCTTGGGCTACGAGCAGTACTTC.

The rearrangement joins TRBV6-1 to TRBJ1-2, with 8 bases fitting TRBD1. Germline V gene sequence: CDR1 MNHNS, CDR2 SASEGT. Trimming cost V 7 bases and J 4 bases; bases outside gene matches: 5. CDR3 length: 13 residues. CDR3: CASTEDRVYGYTF. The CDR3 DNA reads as TGTGCCAGCACAGAGGACAGGGTCTATGGCTACACCTTC.

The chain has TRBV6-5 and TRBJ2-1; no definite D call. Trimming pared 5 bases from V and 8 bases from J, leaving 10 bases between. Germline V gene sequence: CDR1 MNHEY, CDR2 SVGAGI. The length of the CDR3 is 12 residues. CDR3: CASSPSVDEQFF. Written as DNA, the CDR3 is TGTGCCAGCAGTCCGTCAGTTGATGAGCAGTTCTTC.

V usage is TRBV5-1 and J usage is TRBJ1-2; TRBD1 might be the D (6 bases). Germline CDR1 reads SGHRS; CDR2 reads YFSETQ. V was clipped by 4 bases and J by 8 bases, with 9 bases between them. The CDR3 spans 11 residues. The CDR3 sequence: CASSQGQGYTF. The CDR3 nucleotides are TGCGCCAGCAGCCAGGGGCAGGGCTACACCTTC. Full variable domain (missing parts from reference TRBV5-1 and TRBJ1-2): KAGVTQTPRYLIKTRGQQVTLSCSPISGHRSVSWYQQTPGQGLQFLFEYFSETQRNKGNFPGRFSGRQFSNSRSEMNVSTLELGDSALYLCASSQGQGYTFGSGTRLTVV.

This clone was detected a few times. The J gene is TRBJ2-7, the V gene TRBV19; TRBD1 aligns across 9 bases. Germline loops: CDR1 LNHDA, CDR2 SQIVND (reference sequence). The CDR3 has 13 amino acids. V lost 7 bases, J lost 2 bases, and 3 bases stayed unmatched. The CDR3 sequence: CASKGQGPYEQYF. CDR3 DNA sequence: TGTGCCAGTAAAGGACAGGGGCCCTACGAGCAGTACTTC.

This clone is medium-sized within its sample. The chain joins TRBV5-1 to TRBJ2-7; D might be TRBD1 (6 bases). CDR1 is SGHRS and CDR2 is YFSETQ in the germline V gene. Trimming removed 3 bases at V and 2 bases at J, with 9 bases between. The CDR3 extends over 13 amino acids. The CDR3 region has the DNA TGCGCCAGCAGCTGGGGACAAACCTACGAGCAGTACTTC. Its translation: CASSWGQTYEQYF.

CDR3 region: CSAGTSGNYEQYF. CDR3 nucleotide sequence: TGCAGCGCCGGGACTAGCGGGAACTACGAGCAGTACTTC. The chain has TRBV29-1 and TRBJ2-7; 13 positions agree with TRBD2. Germline V CDR1 and CDR2: SQVTM, ANQGSEA. The J segment lost 3 bases and the V segment lost 7 bases, leaving 3 bases of the junction unmatched. The CDR3 runs 13 residues.

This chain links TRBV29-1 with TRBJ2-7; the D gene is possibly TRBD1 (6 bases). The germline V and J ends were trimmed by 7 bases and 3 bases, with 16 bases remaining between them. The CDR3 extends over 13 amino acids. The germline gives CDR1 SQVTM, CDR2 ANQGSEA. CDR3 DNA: TGCAGCGCCGAGGGGGAATCCGACTACGAGCAGTACTTC. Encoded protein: CSAEGESDYEQYF.

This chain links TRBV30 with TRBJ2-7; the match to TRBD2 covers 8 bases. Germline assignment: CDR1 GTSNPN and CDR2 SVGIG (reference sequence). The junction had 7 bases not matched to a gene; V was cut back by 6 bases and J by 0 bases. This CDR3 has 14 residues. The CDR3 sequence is CACTGTRSSYEQYF. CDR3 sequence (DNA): TGTGCCTGTACCGGGACTAGGAGCTCCTACGAGCAGTACTTC. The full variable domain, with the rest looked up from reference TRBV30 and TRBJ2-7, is SQTIHQWPATLVQPVGSPLSLECTVEGTSNPNLYWYRQAAGRGLQLLFYSVGIGQISSEVPQNLSASRPQDRQFILSSKKLLLSDSGFYLCACTGTRSSYEQYFGPGTRLTVT.

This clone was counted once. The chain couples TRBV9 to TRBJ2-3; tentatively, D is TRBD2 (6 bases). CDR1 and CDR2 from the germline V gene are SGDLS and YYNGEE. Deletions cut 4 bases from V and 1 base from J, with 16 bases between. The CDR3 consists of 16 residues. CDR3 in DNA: TGTGCCAGCAGCTCCACCGGGGGTTGGGGCACAGATACGCAGTATTTT. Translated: CASSSTGGWGTDTQYF.

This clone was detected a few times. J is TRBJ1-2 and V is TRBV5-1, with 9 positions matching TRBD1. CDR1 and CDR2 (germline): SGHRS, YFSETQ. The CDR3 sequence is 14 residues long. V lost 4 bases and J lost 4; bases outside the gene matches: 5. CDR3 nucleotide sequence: TGCGCCAGCAGCGGGGGACAGGGACCCTATGGCTACACCTTC. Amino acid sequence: CASSGGQGPYGYTF.

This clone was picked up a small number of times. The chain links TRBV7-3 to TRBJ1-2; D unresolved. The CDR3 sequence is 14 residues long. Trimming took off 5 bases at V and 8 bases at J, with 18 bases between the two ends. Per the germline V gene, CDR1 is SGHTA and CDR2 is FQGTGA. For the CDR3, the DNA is TGTGCCAGCAGCACCGGAAGTCGCCCGGAGGGCTACACCTTC. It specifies CASSTGSRPEGYTF.

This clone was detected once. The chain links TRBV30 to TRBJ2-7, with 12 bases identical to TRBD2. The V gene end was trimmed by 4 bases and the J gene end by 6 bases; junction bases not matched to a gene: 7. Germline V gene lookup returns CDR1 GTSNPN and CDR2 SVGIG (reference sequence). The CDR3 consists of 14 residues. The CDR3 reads CAWTRLAGASEQYF. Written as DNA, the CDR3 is TGTGCCTGGACCAGACTAGCGGGAGCTTCCGAGCAGTACTTC. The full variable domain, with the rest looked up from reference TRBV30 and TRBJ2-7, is SQTIHQWPATLVQPVGSPLSLECTVEGTSNPNLYWYRQAAGRGLQLLFYSVGIGQISSEVPQNLSASRPQDRQFILSSKKLLLSDSGFYLCAWTRLAGASEQYFGPGTRLTVT.

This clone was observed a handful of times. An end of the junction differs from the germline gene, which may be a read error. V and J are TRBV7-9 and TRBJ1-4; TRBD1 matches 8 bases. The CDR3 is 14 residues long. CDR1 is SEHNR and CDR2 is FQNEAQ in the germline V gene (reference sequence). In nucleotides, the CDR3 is TGTGCCAGCAGCAACCATCTCCAGGGGGCGCTTCCCACTTTT. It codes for CASSNHLQGALPTF.

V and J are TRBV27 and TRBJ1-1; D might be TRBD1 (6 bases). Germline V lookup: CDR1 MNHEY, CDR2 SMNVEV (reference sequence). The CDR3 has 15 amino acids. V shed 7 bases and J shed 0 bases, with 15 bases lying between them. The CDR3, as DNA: TGTGCCAGCACCCAGACAGGAGAGATGAACACTGAAGCTTTCTTT. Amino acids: CASTQTGEMNTEAFF.

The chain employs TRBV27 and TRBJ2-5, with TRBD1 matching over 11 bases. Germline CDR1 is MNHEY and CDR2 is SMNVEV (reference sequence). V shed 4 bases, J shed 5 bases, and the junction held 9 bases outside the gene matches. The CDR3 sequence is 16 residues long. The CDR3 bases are TGTGCCAGCAGTTCCTTGGACAGGGGGCAGTATGAGACCCAGTACTTC. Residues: CASSSLDRGQYETQYF.

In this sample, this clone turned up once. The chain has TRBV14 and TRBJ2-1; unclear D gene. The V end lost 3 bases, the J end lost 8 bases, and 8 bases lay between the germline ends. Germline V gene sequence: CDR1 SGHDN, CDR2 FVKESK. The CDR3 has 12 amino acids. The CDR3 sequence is CASSHREDEQFF. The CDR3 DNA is TGTGCCAGCAGCCACAGAGAGGATGAGCAGTTCTTC.

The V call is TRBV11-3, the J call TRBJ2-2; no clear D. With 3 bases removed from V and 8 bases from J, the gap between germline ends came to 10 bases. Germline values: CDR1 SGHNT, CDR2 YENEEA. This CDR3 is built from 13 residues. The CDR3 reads CASSFSGDGELFF. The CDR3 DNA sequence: TGTGCCAGCAGCTTCTCGGGTGATGGGGAGCTGTTTTTT.

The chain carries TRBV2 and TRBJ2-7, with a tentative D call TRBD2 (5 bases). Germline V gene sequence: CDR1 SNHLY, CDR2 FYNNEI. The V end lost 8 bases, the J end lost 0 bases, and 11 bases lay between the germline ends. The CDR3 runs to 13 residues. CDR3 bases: TGTGCCAGCGGGAGCGGCCTCTCCTACGAGCAGTACTTC. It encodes CASGSGLSYEQYF.

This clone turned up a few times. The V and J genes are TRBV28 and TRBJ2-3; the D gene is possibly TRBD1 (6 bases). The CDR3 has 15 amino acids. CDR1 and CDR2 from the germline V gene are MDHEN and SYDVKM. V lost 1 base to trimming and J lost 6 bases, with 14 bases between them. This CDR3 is CASSLSGAGFDTQYF. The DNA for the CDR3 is TGTGCCAGCAGTTTATCAGGGGCTGGGTTCGATACGCAGTATTTT.

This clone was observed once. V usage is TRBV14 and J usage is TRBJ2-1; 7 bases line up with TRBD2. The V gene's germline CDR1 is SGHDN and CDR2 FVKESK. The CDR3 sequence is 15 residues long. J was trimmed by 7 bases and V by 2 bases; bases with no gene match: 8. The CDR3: CASSQRPGGPNEQFF. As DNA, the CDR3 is TGTGCCAGCAGCCAAAGGCCGGGAGGTCCAAATGAGCAGTTCTTC.

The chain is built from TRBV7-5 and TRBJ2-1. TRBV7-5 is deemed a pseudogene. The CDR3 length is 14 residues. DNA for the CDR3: TGTGCCAGAAGCTACCGGGCCGCCTACAATGAGCAGTTCTTC. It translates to CARSYRAAYNEQFF.

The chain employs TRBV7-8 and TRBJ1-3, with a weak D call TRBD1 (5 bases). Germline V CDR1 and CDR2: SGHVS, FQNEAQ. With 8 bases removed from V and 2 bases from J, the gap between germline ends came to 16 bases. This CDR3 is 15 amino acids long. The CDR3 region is CASGSRGGTGNTIYF. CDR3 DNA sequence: TGTGCCAGCGGCTCCCGTGGGGGGACTGGAAACACCATATATTTT.

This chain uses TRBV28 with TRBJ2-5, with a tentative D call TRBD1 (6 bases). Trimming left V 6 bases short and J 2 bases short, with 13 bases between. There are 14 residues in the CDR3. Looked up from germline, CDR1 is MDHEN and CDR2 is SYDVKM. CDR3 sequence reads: CASSRQDGQETQYF. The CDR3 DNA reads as TGTGCCAGCAGCCGACAGGATGGGCAAGAGACCCAGTACTTC.

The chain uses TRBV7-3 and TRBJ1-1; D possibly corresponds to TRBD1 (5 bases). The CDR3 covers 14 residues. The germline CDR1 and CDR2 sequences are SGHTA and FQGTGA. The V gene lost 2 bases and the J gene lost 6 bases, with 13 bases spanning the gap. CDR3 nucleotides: TGTGCCAGCAGCTTATCTGGGGGTTCCGCTGAAGCTTTCTTT. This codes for CASSLSGGSAEAFF.